This TCR beta chain was sequenced during a study of blood T cells in healthy people across ages. Together with a sample-barcoded 5' primer, a J-beta primer mix was included in a second PCR lasting about 7 to 12 cycles. One entry per CDR3 protein, called by TCRdb with MiXCR from the 5' RACE reads. The data contain around 1.7 million distinct CDR3 sequences, roughly 27% of them singletons. Points from the study as a whole: No one knew whether donors had CMV, which possibly confounded expanded clonotype changes.

Extractions gave at least 5.5 micrograms of total RNA per sample. V was trimmed by 1 base and J by 7 bases, leaving 13 bases between them. Per germline, CDR1 DFQATT and CDR2 SNEGSKA (reference sequence). This CDR3 spans 13 amino acids. To note about this clonotype: The antigen is unknown.

The chain combines TRBV20-1 with TRBJ1-1; no definite D call. Sequencing used blood. This sequence was found in a woman in her thirties in good health. CDR3 DNA: TGCAGTGCTAGAGTAAAGGGTATGGATGAAGCTTTCTTT. It yields the protein CSARVKGMDEAFF.